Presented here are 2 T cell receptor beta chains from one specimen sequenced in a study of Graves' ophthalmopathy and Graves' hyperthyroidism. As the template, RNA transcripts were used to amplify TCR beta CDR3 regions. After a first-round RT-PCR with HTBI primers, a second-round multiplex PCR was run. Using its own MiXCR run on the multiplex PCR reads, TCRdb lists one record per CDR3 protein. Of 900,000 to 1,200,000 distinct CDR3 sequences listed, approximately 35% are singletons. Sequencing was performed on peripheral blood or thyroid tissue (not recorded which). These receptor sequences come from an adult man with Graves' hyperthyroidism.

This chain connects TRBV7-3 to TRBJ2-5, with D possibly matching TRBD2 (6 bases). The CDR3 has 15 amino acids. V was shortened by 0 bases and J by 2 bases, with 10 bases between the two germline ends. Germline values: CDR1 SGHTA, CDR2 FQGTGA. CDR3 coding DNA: TGTGCCAGCAGCTTAACGCCGGGGGTACAAGAGACCCAGTACTTC. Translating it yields CASSLTPGVQETQYF.

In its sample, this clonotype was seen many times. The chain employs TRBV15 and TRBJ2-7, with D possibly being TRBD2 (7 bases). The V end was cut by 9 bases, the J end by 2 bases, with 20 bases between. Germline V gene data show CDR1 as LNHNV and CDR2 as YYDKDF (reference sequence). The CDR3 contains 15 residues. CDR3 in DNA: TGTGCCACTCAGTCCGTGGCGGGGGACACCTACGAGCAGTACTTC. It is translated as CATQSVAGDTYEQYF.